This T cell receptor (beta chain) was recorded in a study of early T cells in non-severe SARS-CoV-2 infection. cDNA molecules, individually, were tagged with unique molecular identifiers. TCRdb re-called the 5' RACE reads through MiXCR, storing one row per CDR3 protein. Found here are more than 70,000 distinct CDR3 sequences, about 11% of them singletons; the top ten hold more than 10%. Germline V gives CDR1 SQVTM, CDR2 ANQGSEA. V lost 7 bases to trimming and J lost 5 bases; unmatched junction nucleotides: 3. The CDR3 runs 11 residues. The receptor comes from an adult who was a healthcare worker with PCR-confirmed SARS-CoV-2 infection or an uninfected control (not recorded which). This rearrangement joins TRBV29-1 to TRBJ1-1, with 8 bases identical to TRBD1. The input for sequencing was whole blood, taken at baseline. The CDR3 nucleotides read TGCAGCGCGGACAGGGTGACTGAAGCTTTCTTT. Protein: CSADRVTEAFF.